The 14 T cell receptor beta chains presented below share a single source sample, sequenced in a study of graft-versus-host responses after intestinal transplantation. The method was immunoSEQ multiplex PCR; TCRdb's version includes in-frame clones alone and lacks a portion of them. The sample holds about 9,500 clones; 25% to 30% are singletons and the top ten take 3% to 3.5%. The specimen was alloreactive CD4+ T cells from a mixed lymphocyte reaction culture, collected before intestinal transplant. Stated subset: CFSE-low proliferating T cells sorted from roughly six-day pre-transplant mixed lymphocyte reaction (GvH or HvG direction). These receptors originate from a human patient who received an intestinal transplant.

This clone is medium-sized within its sample. The gene calls are TRBV5-1 and TRBJ2-2; D is uncertain. The V gene lost 0 bases and the J gene lost 5 bases, with 8 bases spanning the gap. This CDR3 comprises 14 residues. The V gene's germline CDR1 is SGHRS and CDR2 YFSETQ. The CDR3 loop is CASSLGPRTGELFF. The CDR3 DNA sequence: TGCGCCAGCAGCTTGGGACCTCGAACCGGGGAGCTGTTTTTT.

By share, this clone counts as medium-sized. This sequence joins TRBV4-1 and TRBJ2-7, with D perhaps matching TRBD2 (6 bases). The CDR3 has 15 residues. CDR1 is MGHRA and CDR2 is YSYEKL in the germline V gene. The ends were cut back, 5 bases at V and 0 bases at J, with 14 bases in the middle. CDR3: CASSYTGTASYEQYF. The CDR3 region has the DNA TGCGCCAGCAGCTACACCGGGACTGCCTCCTACGAGCAGTACTTC.

The sample holds a few counts of this clone. CDR3 coding DNA: TGTGCCAGCAGTTCCTCCGGGACACCGAATGAAAAACTGTTTTTT. Protein product: CASSSSGTPNEKLFF. This chain joins TRBV6-6 and TRBJ1-4; D perhaps matches TRBD1 (6 bases). Trimming cost V 4 bases and J 5 bases, with 14 bases left between them. The CDR3 sequence is 15 residues long. CDR1 is MNHNY and CDR2 is SVGAGI in the germline V gene (reference sequence).

This clone is judged medium-sized (0.01 to 0.1%). V usage is TRBV18 and J usage is TRBJ2-1; D is unresolved. Trimming shortened V by 0 bases and J by 2 bases, and 8 bases separated the two germline ends. From germline, CDR1 is KGHSH and CDR2 LQKENI. This CDR3 comprises 15 residues. The CDR3 DNA is TGTGCCAGCTCACCACCTATCGAGGCCTACAATGAGCAGTTCTTC. Protein product: CASSPPIEAYNEQFF.

This sequence joins TRBV6-5 and TRBJ1-1, with D tentatively TRBD1 (5 bases). This CDR3 spans 14 amino acids. V was clipped by 8 bases and J by 1 base, with 14 bases between them. Germline CDR1 is MNHEY and CDR2 is SVGAGI. CDR3 loop: CASDPLGGNTEAFF. CDR3 in DNA: TGTGCCAGCGATCCCCTTGGGGGGAACACTGAAGCTTTCTTT.

V is TRBV27 and J is TRBJ1-1; perhaps TRBD1 as D (6 bases). CDR1 and CDR2 from the germline V gene are MNHEY and SMNVEV (reference sequence). V lost 3 bases and J 1 base, leaving 9 bases between the germline ends. The CDR3 extends over 14 amino acids. The CDR3 coding sequence is TGTGCCAGCAGTTTTGGCAGGGGGAACACTGAAGCTTTCTTT. The encoded protein is CASSFGRGNTEAFF.

By share, this clone ranks as medium-sized (0.01 to 0.1%). V is TRBV15 and J is TRBJ2-7; the D is unclear. Germline V gives CDR1 LNHNV, CDR2 YYDKDF (reference sequence). The V end was cut by 4 bases, the J end by 2 bases, with 12 bases between. The CDR3 is made up of 14 amino acids. The CDR3 sequence: CATSIDVGPYEQYF. The CDR3 coding sequence is TGTGCCACCAGCATAGACGTGGGCCCCTACGAGCAGTACTTC.

The gene calls are TRBV11-2 and TRBJ1-1, with D possibly TRBD1 on 6 matching bases. Germline V gives CDR1 SGHAT, CDR2 FQNNGV. Trimming left V 3 bases short and J 9 bases short, with 14 bases between. The CDR3 length is 13 residues. The CDR3 protein is CASSFEQGRKAFF. The CDR3 nucleotides read TGTGCCAGCAGCTTCGAACAGGGACGGAAAGCTTTCTTT.

This clone rates as medium-sized (0.01 to 0.1%). V usage is TRBV19 and J usage is TRBJ1-2, with 9 nucleotides matching TRBD1. The CDR3 consists of 19 residues. CDR1 and CDR2 from the germline V gene are LNHDA and SQIVND (reference sequence). Unmatched junction bases numbered 15, after V lost 1 base and J lost 3 bases. CDR3 coding DNA: TGTGCCAGTAGTATAGGAGCCGGGACAGGGATCCCTCGGGACTATGGCTACACCTTC. It codes for CASSIGAGTGIPRDYGYTF.

The table lists this clone with a few counts. The CDR3 nucleotides are TGTGCCAGTAGTATCTGGGCGGGAAACGAGCAGTTCTTC. Protein: CASSIWAGNEQFF. The chain joins TRBV19 to TRBJ2-1; a possible D gene is TRBD2 (6 bases). Per the germline V gene, CDR1 is LNHDA and CDR2 is SQIVND (reference sequence). This CDR3 is built from 13 residues. V lost 3 bases and J lost 10, with 13 bases in between.

The chain links TRBV6-1 to TRBJ2-7; 9 bases are shared with TRBD2. J lost 2 bases, V lost 6 bases, and 5 bases had no gene match. CDR1 and CDR2 (germline): MNHNS, SASEGT. CDR3 length equals 14 residues. CDR3 residues: CASREGLATYEQYF. The CDR3 coding sequence is TGTGCCAGCAGAGAGGGACTAGCCACCTACGAGCAGTACTTC.

This clone has just a few counts. This chain joins TRBV7-3 and TRBJ2-3; 11 bases match TRBD1. The CDR3 consists of 15 residues. The germline V gene has CDR1 SGHTA and CDR2 FQGTGA. V gave up 4 bases and J gave up 1 base; unmatched junction bases: 1. The CDR3 DNA follows: TGTGCCAGCAGCTGGACAGGGGGCGGCACAGATACGCAGTATTTT. Its protein is CASSWTGGGTDTQYF. Filled out from reference TRBV7-3 and TRBJ2-3, the complete variable domain reads GAGVSQTPSNKVTEKGKYVELRCDPISGHTALYWYRQSLGQGPEFLIYFQGTGAADDSGLPNDRFFAVRPEGSVSTLKIQRTERGDSAVYLCASSWTGGGTDTQYFGPGTRLTVL.

This clone was observed a few times. Here the CDR3 DNA reads TGCAGCGTTCTACAGGGGATCCTAGACGAGCAGTACTTC. Translated, it gives CSVLQGILDEQYF. V gene TRBV29-1 combines with J gene TRBJ2-7; 7 positions match TRBD1. Germline V gives CDR1 SQVTM, CDR2 ANQGSEA. Trimming cost V 5 bases and J 5 bases; bases outside gene matches: 9. The CDR3 has 13 residues.

Relative to its sample, this clone is medium-sized. The chain employs TRBV2 and TRBJ2-6, with 10 positions matching TRBD2. With 8 bases clipped from V and 0 bases from J, the junction kept 13 bases outside the gene matches. The CDR3 loop spans 19 amino acids. CDR1 and CDR2 from the germline V gene are SNHLY and FYNNEI. Here the CDR3 DNA reads TGTGCCAGCGGACTTAAGCGGGAGGGACCTCTCTCTGGGGCCAACGTCCTGACTTTC. Translating gives CASGLKREGPLSGANVLTF.